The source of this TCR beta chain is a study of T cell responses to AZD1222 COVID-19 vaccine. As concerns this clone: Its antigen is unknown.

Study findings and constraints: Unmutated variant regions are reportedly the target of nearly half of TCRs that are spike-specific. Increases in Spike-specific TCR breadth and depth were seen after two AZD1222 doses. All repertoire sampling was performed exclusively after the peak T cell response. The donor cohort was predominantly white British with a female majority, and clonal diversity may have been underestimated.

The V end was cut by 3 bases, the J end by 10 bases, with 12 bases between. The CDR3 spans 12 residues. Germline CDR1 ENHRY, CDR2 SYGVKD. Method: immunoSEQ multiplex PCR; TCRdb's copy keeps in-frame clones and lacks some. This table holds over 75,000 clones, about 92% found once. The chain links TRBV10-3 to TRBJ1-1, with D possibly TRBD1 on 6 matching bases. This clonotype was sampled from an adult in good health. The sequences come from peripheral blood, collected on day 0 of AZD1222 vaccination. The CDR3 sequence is CAISESGAGAFF. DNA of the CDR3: TGTGCCATCAGTGAATCGGGGGCAGGAGCTTTCTTT.